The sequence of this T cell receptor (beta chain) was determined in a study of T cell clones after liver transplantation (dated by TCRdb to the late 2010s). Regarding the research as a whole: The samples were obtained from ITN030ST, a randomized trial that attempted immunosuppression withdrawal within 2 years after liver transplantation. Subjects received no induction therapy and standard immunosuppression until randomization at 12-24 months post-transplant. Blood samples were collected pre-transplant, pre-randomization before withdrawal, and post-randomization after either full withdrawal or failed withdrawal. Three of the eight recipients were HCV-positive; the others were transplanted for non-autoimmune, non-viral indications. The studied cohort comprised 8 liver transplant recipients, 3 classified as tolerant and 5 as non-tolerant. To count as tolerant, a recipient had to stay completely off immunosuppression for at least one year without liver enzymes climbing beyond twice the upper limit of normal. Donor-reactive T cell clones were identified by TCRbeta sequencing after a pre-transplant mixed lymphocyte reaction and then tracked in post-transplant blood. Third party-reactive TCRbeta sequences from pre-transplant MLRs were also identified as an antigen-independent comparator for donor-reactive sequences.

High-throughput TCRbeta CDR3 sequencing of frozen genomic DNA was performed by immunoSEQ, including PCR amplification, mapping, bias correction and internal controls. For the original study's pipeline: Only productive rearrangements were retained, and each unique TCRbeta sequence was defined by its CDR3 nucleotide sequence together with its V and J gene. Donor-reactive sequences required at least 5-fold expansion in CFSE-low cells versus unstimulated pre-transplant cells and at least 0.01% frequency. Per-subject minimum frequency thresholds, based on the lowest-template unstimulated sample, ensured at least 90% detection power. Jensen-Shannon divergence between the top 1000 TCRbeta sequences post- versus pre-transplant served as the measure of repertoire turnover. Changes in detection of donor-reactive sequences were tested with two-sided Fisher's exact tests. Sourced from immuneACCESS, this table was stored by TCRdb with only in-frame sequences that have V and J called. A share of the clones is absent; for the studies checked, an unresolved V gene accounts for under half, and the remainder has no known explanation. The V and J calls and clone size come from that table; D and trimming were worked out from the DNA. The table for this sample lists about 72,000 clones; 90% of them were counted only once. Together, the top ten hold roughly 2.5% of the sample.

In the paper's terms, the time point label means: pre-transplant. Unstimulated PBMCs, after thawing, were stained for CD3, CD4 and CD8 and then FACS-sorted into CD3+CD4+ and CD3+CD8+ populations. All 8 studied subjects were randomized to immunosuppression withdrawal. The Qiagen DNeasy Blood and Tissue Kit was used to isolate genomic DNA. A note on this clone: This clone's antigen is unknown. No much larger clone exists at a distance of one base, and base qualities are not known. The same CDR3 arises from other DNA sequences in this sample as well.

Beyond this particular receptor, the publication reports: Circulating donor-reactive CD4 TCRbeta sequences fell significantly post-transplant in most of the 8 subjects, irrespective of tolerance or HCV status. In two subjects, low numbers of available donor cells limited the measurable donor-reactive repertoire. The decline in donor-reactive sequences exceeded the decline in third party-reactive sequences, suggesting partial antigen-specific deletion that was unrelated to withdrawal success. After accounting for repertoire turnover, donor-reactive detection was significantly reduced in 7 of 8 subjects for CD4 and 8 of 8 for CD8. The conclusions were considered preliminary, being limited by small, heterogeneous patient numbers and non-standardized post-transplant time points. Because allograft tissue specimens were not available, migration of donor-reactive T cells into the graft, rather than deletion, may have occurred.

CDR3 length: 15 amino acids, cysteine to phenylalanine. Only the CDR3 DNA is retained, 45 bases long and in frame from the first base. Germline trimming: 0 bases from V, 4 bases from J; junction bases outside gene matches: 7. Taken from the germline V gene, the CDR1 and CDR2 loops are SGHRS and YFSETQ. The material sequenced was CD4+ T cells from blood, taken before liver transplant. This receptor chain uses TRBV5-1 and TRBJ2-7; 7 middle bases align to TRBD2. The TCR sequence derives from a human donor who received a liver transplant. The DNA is TGCGCCAGCAGCTTGGCCGGGGAGGGGCTGTACGAGCAGTACTTC. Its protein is CASSLAGEGLYEQYF.